The 21 T cell receptor beta chains below all came from one sample that was sequenced in a study of blood T cell repertoires in COVID-19. TCRdb keeps only in-frame clones here, not all; method: immunoSEQ multiplex PCR. The profile shows around 70,000 clones, 80% of them singletons. The sequencing input was peripheral blood. The receptor source for this set is a human donor in a cohort sampled during active COVID-19.

V gene TRBV7-9 combines with J gene TRBJ1-3, with TRBD1 identical over 8 bases. CDR3 length: 15 residues. CDR1 and CDR2 (germline): SEHNR, FQNEAQ (reference sequence). V shed 5 bases, J shed 8 bases, and the junction held 11 bases outside the gene matches. The CDR3 DNA reads as TGTGCCAGCAGCCCCGGAGGACAGGGCTGGGACACCATATATTTT. Amino acid sequence: CASSPGGQGWDTIYF.

J is TRBJ2-5 and V is TRBV7-3; 9 bases line up with TRBD2. V was pared by 4 bases and J by 5 bases, with 8 bases of the junction left unmatched. The CDR3 is made up of 15 amino acids. The germline V gene encodes CDR1 SGHTA and CDR2 FQGTGA. The CDR3 reads CASSSKLAGRETQYF. For the CDR3, the DNA is TGTGCCAGCAGCTCAAAGCTAGCGGGACGGGAGACCCAGTACTTC.

CDR3 DNA sequence: TGTGCCAGCAGCTTAGAGGCGGTGAATTCACCCCTCCACTTT. Translated, it gives CASSLEAVNSPLHF. V usage is TRBV7-2 and J usage is TRBJ1-6, with D hard to call. V lost 1 base and J lost 7, with 8 bases in between. Germline CDR1 SGHTA, CDR2 FQGNSA. The CDR3 runs to 14 residues.

The J gene is TRBJ2-1, the V gene TRBV18, with no clear D. The CDR3 has 13 residues. With 0 bases removed from V and 12 bases from J, the gap between germline ends came to 12 bases. Germline loops: CDR1 KGHSH, CDR2 LQKENI. In nucleotides, the CDR3 is TGTGCCAGCTCACCACCGTCGGAGAGTATGCAGTTCTTC. Residues: CASSPPSESMQFF.

The V gene is TRBV19, the J gene TRBJ2-1, with 10 nucleotides matching TRBD2. In germline, CDR1 is LNHDA, CDR2 SQIVND (reference sequence). V shed 3 bases, J shed 5 bases, and the junction held 4 bases outside the gene matches. The CDR3 sequence is 15 residues long. CDR3 sequence reads: CASSISGGGHNEQFF. The CDR3 bases are TGTGCCAGTAGTATCAGCGGGGGGGGCCACAATGAGCAGTTCTTC.

This clone appeared a single time. The sample contains more than one DNA sequence encoding this CDR3. CDR3 region: CASSVSGNTGELFF. The CDR3 DNA sequence: TGTGCCAGCAGCGTTAGCGGGAACACCGGGGAGCTGTTTTTT. The rearrangement joins TRBV25-1 to TRBJ2-2; D is perhaps TRBD2 (6 bases). CDR1 and CDR2 (germline): MGHDK, SYGVNS. The CDR3 sequence is 14 residues long. Trimming took off 6 bases at V and 1 base at J, with 9 bases between the two ends. The whole variable domain, filled in from reference TRBV25-1 and TRBJ2-2, reads EADIYQTPRYLVIGTGKKITLECSQTMGHDKMYWYQQDPGMELHLIHYSYGVNSTEKGDLSSESTVSRIRTEHFPLTLESARPSHTSQYLCASSVSGNTGELFFGEGSRLTVL.

This chain links TRBV10-3 with TRBJ1-2; D might be TRBD1 (6 bases). This CDR3 contains 14 residues. V gave up 3 bases and J gave up 3 bases, with 11 bases separating them. Germline CDR1 reads ENHRY; CDR2 reads SYGVKD. The CDR3, as DNA: TGTGCCATCAGTGAACAGGGCGGACACTATGGCTACACCTTC. Its translation is CAISEQGGHYGYTF.

Comment on this clone: Other nucleotide sequences in the sample specify the same CDR3. The gene calls are TRBV2 and TRBJ2-7; the D gene is possibly TRBD1 (5 bases). Trimming removed 1 base at V and 2 bases at J, with 12 bases between. The CDR3 is 15 residues long. The V gene's germline CDR1 is SNHLY and CDR2 FYNNEI. CDR3 protein: CASSEDAQGPYEQYF. DNA of the CDR3: TGTGCCAGCAGTGAAGACGCTCAGGGCCCCTACGAGCAGTACTTC.

This clone has a single count. V gene TRBV6-6 combines with J gene TRBJ2-7; 12 bases agree with TRBD1. Germline assignment: CDR1 MNHNY and CDR2 SVGAGI (reference sequence). J gave up 5 bases and V 6 bases, and 8 bases lay outside the gene matches. This CDR3 comprises 15 residues. CDR3 nucleotide sequence: TGTGCCAGCAGGACCGGGACAGGGGGCTTAAACGAGCAGTACTTC. Translating it yields CASRTGTGGLNEQYF.

V is TRBV14 and J is TRBJ2-1, with 8 bases lining up with TRBD2. Germline CDR1 and CDR2: SGHDN and FVKESK. This CDR3 comprises 15 residues. Trimming cost V 4 bases and J 7 bases; bases outside gene matches: 9. DNA of the CDR3: TGTGCCAGCAGCCGCGGGACTAGTCTGTGGAATGAGCAGTTCTTC. This translates into CASSRGTSLWNEQFF.

The V call is TRBV19, the J call TRBJ2-5, with a possible D match to TRBD1 (6 bases). Germline assignment: CDR1 LNHDA and CDR2 SQIVND (reference sequence). V shed 4 bases and J shed 3 bases, with 9 bases lying between them. This CDR3 spans 13 amino acids. CDR3 protein: CASSNHREETQYF. The CDR3 DNA reads TGTGCCAGTAGTAATCACAGGGAAGAGACCCAGTACTTC. The full variable domain, in which reference TRBV19 and TRBJ2-5 provide the parts outside the CDR3, is DGGITQSPKYLFRKEGQNVTLSCEQNLNHDAMYWYRQDPGQGLRLIYYSQIVNDFQKGDIAEGYSVSREKKESFPLTVTSAQKNPTAFYLCASSNHREETQYFGPGTRLLVL.

The J gene is TRBJ2-4, the V gene TRBV7-9; weak D call: TRBD2 (6 bases). The ends were cut back, 5 bases at V and 6 bases at J, with 17 bases in the middle. Germline V gene lookup returns CDR1 SEHNR and CDR2 FQNEAQ (reference sequence). This CDR3 comprises 15 residues. CDR3 region: CASSLGGGEGNIQYF. CDR3 bases: TGTGCCAGCAGCCTCGGGGGAGGAGAGGGAAACATTCAGTACTTC.

This clone was seen just once. The V gene is TRBV11-3, the J gene TRBJ2-2; 9 nucleotides match TRBD2. From germline, CDR1 is SGHNT and CDR2 YENEEA. The CDR3 is 15 residues long. V dropped 4 bases and J dropped 1; count of bases not matched to a gene: 1. The CDR3 region is CASSSAGGNTGELFF. The CDR3 coding sequence is TGTGCCAGCAGCTCAGCGGGAGGGAACACCGGGGAGCTGTTTTTT.

The rearrangement joins TRBV2 to TRBJ2-7; 8 bases map to TRBD1. The germline V gene has CDR1 SNHLY and CDR2 FYNNEI. J gave up 4 bases and V 7 bases, and 6 bases lay outside the gene matches. The CDR3 sequence is 13 residues long. The CDR3 DNA sequence: TGTGCCAGCACCCCGGACAGGGTATACGAGCAGTACGTC. Amino acid sequence: CASTPDRVYEQYV.

The chain is built from TRBV4-3 and TRBJ1-6; 9 bases agree with TRBD1. The CDR3 contains 17 residues. From germline, CDR1 is LGHNA and CDR2 YSLEER. V was pared by 4 bases and J by 7 bases, with 11 bases of the junction left unmatched. Here the CDR3 reads CASSLAQGQGRNSPLHF. The CDR3 nucleotides read TGCGCCAGCAGCCTGGCCCAGGGACAGGGAAGAAATTCACCCCTCCACTTT.

This clone was recorded a few times. This specimen includes other DNA sequences encoding the same CDR3. V and J are TRBV19 and TRBJ2-2, with TRBD1 identical over 7 bases. The CDR3 loop spans 16 amino acids. Germline CDR1 reads LNHDA; CDR2 reads SQIVND (reference sequence). The V and J ends lost 2 bases and 0 bases, in that order; junction bases with no gene match: 3. The CDR3 protein is CASSIIGTANTGELFF. CDR3 sequence (DNA): TGTGCCAGTAGTATAATCGGGACAGCGAACACCGGGGAGCTGTTTTTT.

The rearrangement joins TRBV7-2 to TRBJ1-3; D is unresolved. The ends were cut back, 4 bases at V and 0 bases at J, with 10 bases in the middle. CDR1 is SGHTA, CDR2 FQGNSA, per germline. The CDR3 length is 15 residues. The CDR3 sequence: CASSSMPVSGNTIYF. The CDR3 DNA sequence: TGTGCCAGCAGCTCGATGCCAGTCTCTGGAAACACCATATATTTT.

The chain combines TRBV30 with TRBJ1-4; TRBD1 agrees at 7 bases. J was trimmed by 4 bases and V by 8 bases; bases with no gene match: 10. The CDR3 is 14 amino acids. Per germline, CDR1 GTSNPN and CDR2 SVGIG (reference sequence). CDR3 amino acids: CASVNRGINEKLFF. DNA for the CDR3: TGTGCCAGCGTAAACAGGGGAATTAATGAAAAACTGTTTTTT.

This chain links TRBV5-4 with TRBJ1-4, with unresolved D. This CDR3 comprises 13 residues. Germline values: CDR1 SGHNT, CDR2 YYREEE (reference sequence). Trimming removed 1 base at V and 5 bases at J, with 6 bases between. The CDR3 here is CASSLRGNEKLFF. The CDR3 DNA sequence: TGTGCCAGCAGCTTGCGAGGGAATGAAAAACTGTTTTTT.

The chain uses TRBV11-1 and TRBJ2-5; 8 nucleotides align to TRBD2. Germline CDR1 SGHAT, CDR2 FQDESV (reference sequence). V dropped 5 bases and J dropped 0; count of bases not matched to a gene: 8. This CDR3 has 16 amino acids. The CDR3 nucleotides read TGTGCCAGCAGCCCTTCCCTACTAGCGGACCAAGAGACCCAGTACTTC. Its translation: CASSPSLLADQETQYF.

This sequence joins TRBV7-2 and TRBJ2-5; D unresolved. The CDR3 is 15 amino acids. Trimming cost V 4 bases and J 5 bases, with 17 bases left between them. Germline values: CDR1 SGHTA, CDR2 FQGNSA. The CDR3 sequence is CASSSFSELRETQYF. The CDR3 nucleotides are TGTGCCAGCAGCTCTTTTAGTGAACTCCGGGAGACCCAGTACTTC.